The sequence of this T cell receptor (beta chain) was determined in a study of T-cell reconstitution after alpha-beta-depleted transplantation in children. TCRbeta library preparation incorporated unique molecular identifiers. From the PCR reads, TCRdb called clonotypes with MiXCR, one entry per CDR3 protein. The sample includes 350,000 to 400,000 distinct CDR3 sequences, roughly 20% seen only once; the top ten take approximately 3.8%. Germline V gene lookup returns CDR1 LGHNT and CDR2 FRNRAP. Trimming pared 1 base from V and 4 bases from J, leaving 14 bases between. The CDR3 sequence is 16 residues long.

The sequences come from PBMCs from the stem cell graft donor, collected from the stem cell graft. J is TRBJ1-5 and V is TRBV12-5; a weak D match, TRBD1 (5 bases). The sequence came from a human donor who donated a stem cell graft to a child with acute myeloid leukemia. The CDR3 protein is CASGLAREGFNQPQHF. The CDR3 nucleotides read TGTGCTAGTGGTTTGGCCAGGGAGGGTTTTAATCAGCCCCAGCATTTT.